The 3 T cell receptor beta chains given below trace back to one sample, sequenced in a study of blood T cell repertoires in COVID-19. The method was immunoSEQ multiplex PCR; TCRdb's version includes in-frame clones alone and lacks a portion of them. The sample lists around 250,000 clones; almost 85% were seen once. The sample comprised peripheral blood. These receptors were taken from a man aged 45 to 65 with active or convalescent COVID-19.

The chain combines TRBV18 with TRBJ2-7; 12 bases line up with TRBD2. Germline lookup yields CDR1 KGHSH and CDR2 LQKENI. Trimming at V came to 4 bases and at J to 4 bases, leaving 8 bases not matched to a gene. The CDR3 loop spans 16 amino acids. The CDR3 loop is CASSRAGLAGKYEQYF. CDR3 coding DNA: TGTGCCAGCTCACGGGCCGGACTAGCGGGAAAGTACGAGCAGTACTTC.

The chain carries TRBV9 and TRBJ2-5; TRBD2 aligns across 7 bases. J gave up 5 bases and V 4 bases, and 17 bases lay outside the gene matches. Germline loops: CDR1 SGDLS, CDR2 YYNGEE. The CDR3 is 17 residues long. The CDR3 DNA sequence: TGTGCCAGCAGCCCCCCTTTCGAGGGAGGGCGGTGGGAGACCCAGTACTTC. This gives the protein CASSPPFEGGRWETQYF.

This sequence joins TRBV30 and TRBJ1-6; the match to TRBD1 covers 9 bases. The CDR3 totals 15 residues. Germline CDR1 is GTSNPN and CDR2 is SVGIG (reference sequence). The V segment lost 2 bases and the J segment 3 bases; nucleotides outside the gene matches: 2. The CDR3 protein is CAWSRQGVYNSPLHF. CDR3 DNA: TGTGCCTGGAGTCGACAGGGGGTCTATAATTCACCCCTCCACTTT.